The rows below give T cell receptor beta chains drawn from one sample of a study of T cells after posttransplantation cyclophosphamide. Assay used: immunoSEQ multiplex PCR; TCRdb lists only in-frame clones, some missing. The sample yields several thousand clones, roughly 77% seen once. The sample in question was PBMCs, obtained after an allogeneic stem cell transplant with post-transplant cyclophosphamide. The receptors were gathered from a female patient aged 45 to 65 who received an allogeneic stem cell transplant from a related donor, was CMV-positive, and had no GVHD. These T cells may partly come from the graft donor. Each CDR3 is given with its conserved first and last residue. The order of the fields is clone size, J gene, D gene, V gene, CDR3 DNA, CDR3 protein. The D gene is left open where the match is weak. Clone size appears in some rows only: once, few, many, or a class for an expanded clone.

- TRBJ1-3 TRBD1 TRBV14 TGTGCCAGCAGCCTCCGGGGGACAGGGAGAAACACCATATATTTT CASSLRGTGRNTIYF
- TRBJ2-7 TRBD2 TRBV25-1 TGTGCCAGCAGTGGCCCCGCTAGCGGTACCTACGAGCAGTACTTC CASSGPASGTYEQYF
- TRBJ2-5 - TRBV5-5 TGTGCCAGCAGCTTGCGGGTACCGACAGAGACCCAGTACTTC CASSLRVPTETQYF
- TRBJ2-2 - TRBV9 TGTGCCAGCAGCGTAGATCCAGTCCGGAACACCGGGGAGCTGTTTTTT CASSVDPVRNTGELFF
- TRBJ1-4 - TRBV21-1 TGTGCCAGCAGCCCCCAGGGGCGGGACAGGCCAACAACTAATGAAAAACTGTTTTTT CASSPQGRDRPTTNEKLFF
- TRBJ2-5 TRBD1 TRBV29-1 TGCAGCCTAGGGACAGGGGGCCGAGAGACCCAGTACTTC CSLGTGGRETQYF
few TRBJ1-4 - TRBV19 TGTGCCAGTAGTATTGGCCAACCCGAAAAACTGTTTTTT CASSIGQPEKLFF
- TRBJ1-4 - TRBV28 TGTGCCAGCAGATGGGGCCGTAATGAAAAACTGTTTTTT CASRWGRNEKLFF
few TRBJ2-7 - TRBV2 TGTGCCAGCAGTGAAGATAGCTCCTACGAGCAGTACTTC CASSEDSSYEQYF
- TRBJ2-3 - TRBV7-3 TGTGCCAGCAGCTTAACGGGCCTCACAGATACGCAGTATTTT CASSLTGLTDTQYF
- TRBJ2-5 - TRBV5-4 TGTGCCAGCAGCTCTGATTGGAGGGTAGAGACCCAGTACTTC CASSSDWRVETQYF
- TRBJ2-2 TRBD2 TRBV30 TGTGCCTGGAGCCACAGGACTAGCGGTAACACCGGGGAGCTGTTTTTT CAWSHRTSGNTGELFF
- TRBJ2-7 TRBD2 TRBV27 TGTGCCAGCAGTTTGGGAAGCGGGGGCCACGAGCAGTACTTC CASSLGSGGHEQYF
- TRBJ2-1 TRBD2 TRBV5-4 TGTGCCAGCAGCTTGGTCGGGGGGGGAGCCTACAATGAGCAGTTCTTC CASSLVGGGAYNEQFF
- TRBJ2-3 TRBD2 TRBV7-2 TGTGCCAGCAGTAGCGGGGGGCCTCCCCTAGATACGCAGTATTTT CASSSGGPPLDTQYF
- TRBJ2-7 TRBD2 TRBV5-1 TGCGCCAGCAGCCCCGTGAGGGAGGGGATATACGAGCAGTACTTC CASSPVREGIYEQYF
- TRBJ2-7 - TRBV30 TGTGCCTGGGGGGCGCCCAGCGAGCAGTACTTC CAWGAPSEQYF
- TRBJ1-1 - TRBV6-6 TGTGCCAGCAGAAGCACGGGGAACACTGAAGCTTTCTTT CASRSTGNTEAFF
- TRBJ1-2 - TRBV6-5 TGTGCCAGCAGTTATCGGGCAGGGCTTTATGGCTACACCTTC CASSYRAGLYGYTF
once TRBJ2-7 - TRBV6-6 TGTGCCAGCAGTACTCTCATCTCCTACGAGCAGTACTTC CASSTLISYEQYF
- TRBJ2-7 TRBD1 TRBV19 TGTGCCAGTAGTCTTGGGACAGGGGGGCCCTACGAGCAGTACTTC CASSLGTGGPYEQYF
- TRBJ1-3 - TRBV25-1 TGTGCCAGCAGTGAATTGAGCTCTGGAAACACCATATATTTT CASSELSSGNTIYF
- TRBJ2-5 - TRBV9 TGTGCCAGCAGCGTAGGCGTGGCTGGGGGGGAGACCCAGTACTTC CASSVGVAGGETQYF
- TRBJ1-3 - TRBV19 TGTGCCAGTAGTATCGTAACTCTCAGGGTAGGAAACACCATATATTTT CASSIVTLRVGNTIYF
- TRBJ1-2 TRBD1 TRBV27 TGTGCCAGCAGTCCCCCACACTCCAGGGGGAAGAACTATGGCTACACCTTC CASSPPHSRGKNYGYTF
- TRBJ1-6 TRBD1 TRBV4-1 TGCGCCAGCAGCGAAGCCGGACAGGAGAATTATAATTCACCCCTCCACTTT CASSEAGQENYNSPLHF
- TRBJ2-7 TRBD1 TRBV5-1 TGCGCCAGCCGGGACGCGGGGACAGGCTCCTACGAGCAGTACTTC CASRDAGTGSYEQYF
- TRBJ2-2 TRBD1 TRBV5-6 TGTGCCAGCAGCTCAGTAGGGACAGGGCCGTATCCGAACACCGGGGAGCTGTTTTTT CASSSVGTGPYPNTGELFF
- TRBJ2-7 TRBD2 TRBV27 TGTGCCAGCAGTTCACCTCCTAGCGGGGGGCGATTTGGCGAGCAGTACTTC CASSSPPSGGRFGEQYF
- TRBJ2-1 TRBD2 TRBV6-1 TGTGCCAGCAGTGAAGCTCCCCGGCACGCGGGAGTTGACAATGAGCAGTTCTTC CASSEAPRHAGVDNEQFF
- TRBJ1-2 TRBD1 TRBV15 TGTGCCACCAGCAGAGGGACAGGGACAGTGGGCGGCTACACCTTC CATSRGTGTVGGYTF
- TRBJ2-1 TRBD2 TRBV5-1 TGCGCCAGCAGCGACATACTAGCGGGAGGGGGCAATGAGCAGTTCTTC CASSDILAGGGNEQFF
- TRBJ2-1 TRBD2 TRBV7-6 TGTGCCAGCAGCTTAGTTTCGGGAGGGAGGTCCTACAATGAGCAGTTCTTC CASSLVSGGRSYNEQFF
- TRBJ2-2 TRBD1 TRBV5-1 TGCGCCAGCACAGAGGGACAGCCTTCGAACACCGGGGAGCTGTTTTTT CASTEGQPSNTGELFF
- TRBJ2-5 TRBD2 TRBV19 TGTGCCAGTAGTGCTAGCGGGGCTGGCCGTTGGGAGACCCAGTACTTC CASSASGAGRWETQYF
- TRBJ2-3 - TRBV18 TGTGCCAGCTCACTTGTCGGGATGAGCACAGATACGCAGTATTTT CASSLVGMSTDTQYF
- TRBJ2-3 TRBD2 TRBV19 TGTGCCAGTAGTATAGGGGGACTAGCAGATACGCAGTATTTT CASSIGGLADTQYF
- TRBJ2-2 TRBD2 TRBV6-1 TGTGCCAGCAGTTTGACTAGCGGGACCACCGGGGAGCTGTTTTTT CASSLTSGTTGELFF
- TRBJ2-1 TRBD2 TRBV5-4 TGTGCCATAGCGGGGGGGCTGGATGAGCAGTTCTTC CAIAGGLDEQFF
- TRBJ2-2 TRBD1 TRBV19 TGTGCCAGTTACCCGGGACAGGGTATCACCGGGGAGCTGTTTTTT CASYPGQGITGELFF
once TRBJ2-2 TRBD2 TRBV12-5 TGTGCTAGTGGTTTGTGGGCGGGAGGGGCCGGGGAGCTGTTTTTT CASGLWAGGAGELFF
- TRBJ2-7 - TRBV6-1 TGTGCCAGCATGAGGTTCTACGAGCAGTACTTC CASMRFYEQYF
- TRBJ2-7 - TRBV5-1 TGCGCCAGCAGCTTGGTTCAGGGCTCCTACGAGCAGTACTTC CASSLVQGSYEQYF
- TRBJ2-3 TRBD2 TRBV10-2 TGCGCCAGCAGGGATAGCGGGGGGGCGGGCACAGATACGCAGTATTTT CASRDSGGAGTDTQYF
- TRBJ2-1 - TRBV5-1 TGCGCCAGCAGGACGCCCGGGTCTTCTCGAAGTGAGCAGTTCTTC CASRTPGSSRSEQFF
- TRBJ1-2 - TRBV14 TGTGCCAGCAGCCACCAGGGGAACTATGGCTACACCTTC CASSHQGNYGYTF
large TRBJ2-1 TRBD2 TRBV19 TGTGCCAGTAGTATCACTAGCGGGAGCTCCTACAATGAGCAGTTCTTC CASSITSGSSYNEQFF
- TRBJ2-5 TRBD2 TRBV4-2 TGTGCCAGCAGCCAGACGGGGGGGCCGGGAGAGACCCAGTACTTC CASSQTGGPGETQYF
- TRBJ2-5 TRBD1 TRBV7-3 TGTGCCAGCAGCCGGACAGGGGTCGGGGAGACCCAGTACTTC CASSRTGVGETQYF
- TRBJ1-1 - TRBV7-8 TGTGCCAGCAGCTTTGGGGGGTGGGACACTGAAGCTTTCTTT CASSFGGWDTEAFF
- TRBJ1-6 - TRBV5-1 TGCGCCAGTCCCGCGGGAAAACCTTCACCCCTCCACTTT CASPAGKPSPLHF
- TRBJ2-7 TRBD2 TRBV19 TGTGCCAGTAGTCCCCGGACGGCTAGCGGGAGCGTTTACGAGCAGTACTTC CASSPRTASGSVYEQYF
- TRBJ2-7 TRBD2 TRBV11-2 TGTGCCAGCAGCTTAGAGGTCCAGCGGGAGGGCCACTACGAGCAGTACTTC CASSLEVQREGHYEQYF
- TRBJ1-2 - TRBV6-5 TGTGCCAGCAGAAAGGGGGGGGGCTATGGCTACACCTTC CASRKGGGYGYTF